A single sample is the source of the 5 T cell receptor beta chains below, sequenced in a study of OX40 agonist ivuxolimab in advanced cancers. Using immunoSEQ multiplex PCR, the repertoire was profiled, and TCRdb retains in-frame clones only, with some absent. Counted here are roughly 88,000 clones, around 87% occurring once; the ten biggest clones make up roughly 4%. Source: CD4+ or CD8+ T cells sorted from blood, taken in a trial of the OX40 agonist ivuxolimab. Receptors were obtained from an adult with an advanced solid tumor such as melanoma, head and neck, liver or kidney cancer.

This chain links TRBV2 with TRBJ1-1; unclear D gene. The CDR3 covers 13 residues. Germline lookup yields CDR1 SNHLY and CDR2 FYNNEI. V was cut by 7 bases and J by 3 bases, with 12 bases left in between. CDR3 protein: CASTPPLDTEAFF. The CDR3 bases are TGTGCCAGCACTCCTCCACTGGACACTGAAGCTTTCTTT.

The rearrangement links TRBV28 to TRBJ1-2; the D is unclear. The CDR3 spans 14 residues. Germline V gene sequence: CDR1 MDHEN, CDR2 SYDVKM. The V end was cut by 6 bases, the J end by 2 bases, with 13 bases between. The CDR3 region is CASRSQGPNYGYTF. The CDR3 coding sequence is TGTGCCAGCAGATCTCAAGGACCAAACTATGGCTACACCTTC.

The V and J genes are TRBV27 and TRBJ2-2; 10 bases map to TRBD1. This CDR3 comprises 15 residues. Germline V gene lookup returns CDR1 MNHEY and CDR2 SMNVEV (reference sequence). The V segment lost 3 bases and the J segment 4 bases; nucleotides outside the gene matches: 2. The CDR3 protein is CASSLGQGFTGELFF. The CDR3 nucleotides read TGTGCCAGCAGTTTGGGACAGGGGTTCACCGGGGAGCTGTTTTTT.

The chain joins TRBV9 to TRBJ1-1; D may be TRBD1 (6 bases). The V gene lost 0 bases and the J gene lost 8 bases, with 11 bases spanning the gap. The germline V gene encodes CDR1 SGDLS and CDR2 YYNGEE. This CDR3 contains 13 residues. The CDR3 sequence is CASSVDLDREAFF. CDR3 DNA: TGTGCCAGCAGCGTAGATCTAGACAGGGAAGCTTTCTTT.

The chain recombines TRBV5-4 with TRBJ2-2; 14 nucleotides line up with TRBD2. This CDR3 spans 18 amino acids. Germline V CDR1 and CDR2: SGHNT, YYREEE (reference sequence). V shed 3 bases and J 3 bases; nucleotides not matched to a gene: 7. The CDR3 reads CASSSWTSGRSDTGELFF. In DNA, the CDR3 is TGTGCCAGCAGCTCATGGACTAGCGGGAGGTCGGACACCGGGGAGCTGTTTTTT.